A selection of T cell receptor beta chains follows, all from one sample in a study of T cell responses to AZD1222 COVID-19 vaccine. Clones were sequenced by immunoSEQ multiplex PCR, and TCRdb holds only the in-frame ones, with some missing. The sample shows roughly 100,000 clones, 89% of them seen only once. Sequences were derived from peripheral blood, sampled on day 0 of AZD1222 vaccination. The receptors stem from an adult in good health. Both conserved end residues are part of each CDR3. D genes are given only for firm matches. A row's size may be missing; if present it is once, few, many or a size class.

J,V,D,size,DNA,CDR3
TRBJ2-1,TRBV27,NA,once,TGTGCCAGCAGTTTTCTAAGTGGGGGGCCGAAGTACAATGAGCAGTTCTTC,CASSFLSGGPKYNEQFF
TRBJ1-1,TRBV4-2,NA,NA,TGTGCCAGCAGCCAAGCAACTAACACTGAAGCTTTCTTT,CASSQATNTEAFF
TRBJ2-7,TRBV5-8,NA,once,TGTGCCAGCAGCTTGACAGTCTACGAGCAGTACTTC,CASSLTVYEQYF
TRBJ1-2,TRBV29-1,NA,NA,TGCAGCGTTGGTGAATATGGCTACACCTTC,CSVGEYGYTF
TRBJ2-3,TRBV3-1/TRBV3-2,NA,NA,TGTGCCAGCAGCCGACAGGCCGTGAGCACAGATACGCAGTATTTT,CASSRQAVSTDTQYF
TRBJ1-2,TRBV4-1,TRBD1,NA,TGCGCCAGCAGCCAGGGGGAAGGGACAGGGATATATGGCTACACCTTC,CASSQGEGTGIYGYTF
TRBJ1-2,TRBV12-3/TRBV12-4,NA,NA,TGTGCCAGCAGATTGATGGGGCTGAGTGGCTACACCTTC,CASRLMGLSGYTF
TRBJ1-3,TRBV5-4,NA,NA,TGTGCCAGCAGCTTGGTGAGTCCCGACCGAAGAGGAAACACCATATATTTT,CASSLVSPDRRGNTIYF
TRBJ2-7,TRBV6-6,NA,NA,TGTGCCAGCAGTGGGGGATTGGGGGAGCAGTACTTC,CASSGGLGEQYF
TRBJ1-2,TRBV6-5,NA,NA,TGTGCCAGCAGTTACTCGTACAGGGAAAATGGCTACACCTTC,CASSYSYRENGYTF
TRBJ2-3,TRBV6-5,NA,NA,TGTGCCAGCAGTTACAATTGGGGGACCACAGATACGCAGTATTTT,CASSYNWGTTDTQYF
TRBJ1-3,TRBV29-1,NA,NA,TGCAGCGCCCCGGGGGACTCTGGAAACACCATATATTTT,CSAPGDSGNTIYF
TRBJ1-1,TRBV7-9,NA,NA,TGTGCCAGCAGCTTAGAAGGCAGGGGAGGGACTGAAGCTTTCTTT,CASSLEGRGGTEAFF
TRBJ2-7,TRBV5-1,NA,NA,TGCGCCAGCAGCTTGTGGGACAACTCCTACGAGCAGTACTTC,CASSLWDNSYEQYF
TRBJ2-7,TRBV5-4,NA,few,TGTGCCAGCAGCTTGGGGGGCCTGGAGCAGTACTTC,CASSLGGLEQYF
TRBJ1-2,TRBV4-1,NA,NA,TGCGCCAGCAGCCAAGAGCTAACAAACTCTAACTATGGCTACACCTTC,CASSQELTNSNYGYTF
TRBJ2-5,TRBV18,TRBD1,NA,TGTGCCAGCTCACCACCACTGGACAGGTACCAAGAGACCCAGTACTTC,CASSPPLDRYQETQYF
TRBJ1-2,TRBV6-6,TRBD1,NA,TGTGCCAGCAGTACACAGGGGAACTATGGCTACACCTTC,CASSTQGNYGYTF
TRBJ2-7,TRBV12-3/TRBV12-4,NA,NA,TGTGCCAGCAGTCCAGGGTGGGCCGAGCAGTACTTC,CASSPGWAEQYF
TRBJ1-2,TRBV6-6,TRBD1,NA,TGTGCCAGCAGTTACTCGCTACAGGGGGGAGGCTACACCTTC,CASSYSLQGGGYTF
TRBJ2-7,TRBV4-1,NA,NA,TGCGCCAGCAGCCAATCGTGGCTCTACGAGCAGTACTTC,CASSQSWLYEQYF
TRBJ1-3,TRBV29-1,NA,NA,TGCAGCGTTGAAGGGGCTCGAGGGTATGCTGGAAACACCATATATTTT,CSVEGARGYAGNTIYF
TRBJ1-4,TRBV10-3,NA,NA,TGTGCCATCAGCGCCACCGTGGGGGCAACTAATGAAAAACTGTTTTTT,CAISATVGATNEKLFF
TRBJ1-6,TRBV6-5,NA,NA,TGTGCCAGCAGGCCAACAGGACTATACAATTCACCCCTCCACTTT,CASRPTGLYNSPLHF
TRBJ2-7,TRBV6-5,NA,NA,TGTGCCAGCAGCATAGGGGGGAACGAGCAGTACTTC,CASSIGGNEQYF
TRBJ2-3,TRBV9,NA,NA,TGTGCCAGCAGCGTTTCTAGTGGGGGGGCTATCTCAGATACGCAGTATTTT,CASSVSSGGAISDTQYF
TRBJ1-2,TRBV3-1/TRBV3-2,NA,NA,TGTGCCAGCAGCCAAGGCTTCGATCCAGGGCCTTTCGGGGGCTACACCTTC,CASSQGFDPGPFGGYTF
TRBJ2-5,TRBV7-9,NA,NA,TGTGCCACCCACAGGAGCCCCCAAGAGACCCAGTACTTC,CATHRSPQETQYF
TRBJ1-1,TRBV6-6,NA,NA,TGTGCCAGCAGGGGGACCGTCGAAGCTTTCTTT,CASRGTVEAFF
TRBJ2-2,TRBV9,NA,NA,TGTGCCAGCAGCGTAGCTATTGGTAGTGGCACCGGGGAGCTGTTTTTT,CASSVAIGSGTGELFF
TRBJ2-7,TRBV10-3,TRBD2,NA,TGTGCCATCCAGGCGGGGGGTTACGAGCAGTACTTC,CAIQAGGYEQYF